The rows below give T cell receptor beta chains drawn from one sample of a study of CD8+ T cells in alopecia areata. Sequenced by immunoSEQ multiplex PCR; TCRdb stores in-frame clones only, minus some. The sample includes approximately 100,000 clones, roughly two fifths of them seen just once. The sample comprised CD4+ T cells sorted from blood. The source of these receptors is a human donor with alopecia areata. CDR3s include the opening cysteine and the closing phenylalanine or tryptophan. The order of the fields is D gene, J gene, V gene, clone size, CDR3 protein, CDR3 DNA. The D gene is left open where the match is weak. Size tells how often a clone was seen (once, few, many) or the class of an expanded clone, and some rows leave it out.

d_call: .; j_call: TRBJ2-2; v_call: TRBV25-1; clone_size: .; cdr3_aa: CASSESNTGELFF; cdr3_nt: TGTGCCAGCAGTGAATCAAACACCGGGGAGCTGTTTTTT
d_call: TRBD1; j_call: TRBJ2-4; v_call: TRBV2; clone_size: .; cdr3_aa: CASSGDRKNIQYF; cdr3_nt: TGTGCCAGCAGTGGGGACAGAAAAAACATTCAGTACTTC
d_call: TRBD1; j_call: TRBJ1-2; v_call: TRBV7-9; clone_size: few; cdr3_aa: CASDEGGNGYTF; cdr3_nt: TGTGCCAGCGATGAAGGGGGCAATGGCTACACCTTC
d_call: .; j_call: TRBJ2-1; v_call: TRBV23-1; clone_size: few; cdr3_aa: CASGQTSSQWNEQFF; cdr3_nt: TGCGCCAGCGGGCAAACTAGCTCCCAATGGAATGAGCAGTTCTTC
d_call: TRBD2; j_call: TRBJ2-3; v_call: TRBV5-1; clone_size: .; cdr3_aa: CASSPGTSGGTDTQYF; cdr3_nt: TGCGCCAGCAGCCCCGGGACTAGCGGGGGCACAGATACGCAGTATTTT
d_call: .; j_call: TRBJ2-7; v_call: TRBV28; clone_size: .; cdr3_aa: CASSRYEQYF; cdr3_nt: TGTGCCAGCAGCCGCTACGAGCAGTACTTC
d_call: .; j_call: TRBJ1-1; v_call: TRBV29-1; clone_size: .; cdr3_aa: CSVEPRDTTEAFF; cdr3_nt: TGCAGCGTTGAACCGAGGGACACCACTGAAGCTTTCTTT
d_call: .; j_call: TRBJ1-2; v_call: TRBV11-2; clone_size: once; cdr3_aa: CASSSRVDYTF; cdr3_nt: TGTGCCAGCAGCTCCAGGGTTGACTACACCTTC
d_call: .; j_call: TRBJ2-2; v_call: TRBV29-1; clone_size: .; cdr3_aa: CSVDRANTGELFF; cdr3_nt: TGCAGCGTTGACAGGGCGAACACCGGGGAGCTGTTTTTT
d_call: .; j_call: TRBJ1-2; v_call: TRBV30; clone_size: .; cdr3_aa: CAWSVTPGSGYTF; cdr3_nt: TGTGCCTGGAGTGTAACCCCCGGGAGTGGCTACACCTTC
d_call: .; j_call: TRBJ2-2; v_call: TRBV15; clone_size: .; cdr3_aa: CATSRVGGQTGELFF; cdr3_nt: TGTGCCACCAGCAGAGTGGGTGGACAGACCGGGGAGCTGTTTTTT
d_call: .; j_call: TRBJ2-1; v_call: TRBV10-3; clone_size: .; cdr3_aa: CAISDEALNEQFF; cdr3_nt: TGTGCCATCAGTGATGAGGCCCTCAATGAGCAGTTCTTC
d_call: .; j_call: TRBJ2-3; v_call: TRBV29-1; clone_size: once; cdr3_aa: CSVRQGGTDTQYF; cdr3_nt: TGCAGCGTCAGACAGGGAGGGACAGATACGCAGTATTTT
d_call: TRBD2; j_call: TRBJ2-1; v_call: TRBV28; clone_size: .; cdr3_aa: CASSPLAGGSGNEQFF; cdr3_nt: TGTGCCAGCAGTCCCCTAGCGGGAGGATCTGGCAATGAGCAGTTCTTC
d_call: .; j_call: TRBJ1-2; v_call: TRBV30; clone_size: .; cdr3_aa: CAWSGVRAATLYGYTF; cdr3_nt: TGTGCCTGGAGTGGAGTGAGGGCAGCGACTCTTTATGGCTACACCTTC
d_call: .; j_call: TRBJ2-7; v_call: TRBV30; clone_size: .; cdr3_aa: CAWSAGSYEQYF; cdr3_nt: TGTGCCTGGAGTGCAGGCTCCTACGAGCAGTACTTC
d_call: .; j_call: TRBJ2-3; v_call: TRBV5-1; clone_size: few; cdr3_aa: CASSIPNGETDTQYF; cdr3_nt: TGCGCCAGCAGCATACCCAACGGTGAGACAGATACGCAGTATTTT
d_call: TRBD1; j_call: TRBJ2-7; v_call: TRBV5-1; clone_size: .; cdr3_aa: CASSVGQGVYEQYF; cdr3_nt: TGCGCCAGCAGTGTGGGACAGGGGGTATACGAGCAGTACTTC
d_call: TRBD1; j_call: TRBJ1-2; v_call: TRBV2; clone_size: .; cdr3_aa: CASSVDREVSGYTF; cdr3_nt: TGTGCCAGCAGTGTGGACAGGGAGGTGTCTGGCTACACCTTC
d_call: TRBD1; j_call: TRBJ1-1; v_call: TRBV19; clone_size: few; cdr3_aa: CASKTGETEAFF; cdr3_nt: TGTGCCAGTAAAACAGGGGAGACTGAAGCTTTCTTT
d_call: TRBD2; j_call: TRBJ2-1; v_call: TRBV19; clone_size: few; cdr3_aa: CASSDPRGTTVDEQFF; cdr3_nt: TGTGCCAGTAGTGACCCTCGAGGGACTACAGTCGATGAGCAGTTCTTC
d_call: TRBD1; j_call: TRBJ1-6; v_call: TRBV5-1; clone_size: .; cdr3_aa: CASSLAPRQGSSPLHF; cdr3_nt: TGCGCCAGCAGCTTGGCCCCGAGACAGGGTAGTTCACCCCTCCACTTT
d_call: TRBD2; j_call: TRBJ2-5; v_call: TRBV29-1; clone_size: .; cdr3_aa: CSVAPQRGAGETQYF; cdr3_nt: TGCAGCGTTGCCCCCCAGCGGGGGGCTGGGGAGACCCAGTACTTC
d_call: TRBD2; j_call: TRBJ2-3; v_call: TRBV28; clone_size: .; cdr3_aa: CASSPQTSGTTDTQYF; cdr3_nt: TGTGCCAGCAGTCCCCAGACTAGCGGGACCACAGATACGCAGTATTTT
d_call: TRBD2; j_call: TRBJ2-1; v_call: TRBV4-3; clone_size: .; cdr3_aa: CASSRTSGRVLNEQFF; cdr3_nt: TGCGCCAGCAGCCGGACTAGCGGGAGGGTTCTCAATGAGCAGTTCTTC
d_call: .; j_call: TRBJ2-1; v_call: TRBV7-2; clone_size: .; cdr3_aa: CASNPGGNEQFF; cdr3_nt: TGTGCCAGCAATCCCGGAGGCAATGAGCAGTTCTTC
d_call: .; j_call: TRBJ2-7; v_call: TRBV29-1; clone_size: few; cdr3_aa: CSVVGPYEQYF; cdr3_nt: TGCAGCGTTGTTGGCCCCTACGAGCAGTACTTC
d_call: .; j_call: TRBJ2-6; v_call: TRBV29-1; clone_size: few; cdr3_aa: CSVGGLTSGANVLTF; cdr3_nt: TGCAGCGTTGGGGGTCTAACCTCTGGGGCCAACGTCCTGACTTTC
d_call: TRBD2; j_call: TRBJ2-1; v_call: TRBV5-1; clone_size: .; cdr3_aa: CASSLAGGMSKQFF; cdr3_nt: TGCGCCAGCAGCTTGGCGGGGGGAATGTCGAAGCAGTTCTTC
d_call: .; j_call: TRBJ2-6; v_call: TRBV28; clone_size: few; cdr3_aa: CASSPFPGANVLTF; cdr3_nt: TGTGCCAGCAGTCCTTTTCCTGGGGCCAACGTCCTGACTTTC
d_call: TRBD1; j_call: TRBJ1-1; v_call: TRBV29-1; clone_size: few; cdr3_aa: CSVTGTGWGMNTEAFF; cdr3_nt: TGCAGCGTAACCGGGACAGGGTGGGGCATGAACACTGAAGCTTTCTTT
d_call: .; j_call: TRBJ2-1; v_call: TRBV6-5; clone_size: .; cdr3_aa: CASSYDSFSPYNEQFF; cdr3_nt: TGTGCCAGCAGTTACGACAGCTTTTCTCCGTACAATGAGCAGTTCTTC
d_call: .; j_call: TRBJ1-1; v_call: TRBV29-1; clone_size: once; cdr3_aa: CTAENTEAFF; cdr3_nt: TGCACCGCAGAGAACACTGAAGCTTTCTTT
d_call: .; j_call: TRBJ2-4; v_call: TRBV29-1; clone_size: .; cdr3_aa: CSVEDRGSAKNIQYF; cdr3_nt: TGCAGCGTTGAAGATCGAGGGTCAGCCAAAAACATTCAGTACTTC
d_call: .; j_call: TRBJ2-3; v_call: TRBV4-3; clone_size: .; cdr3_aa: CASSQLRGDTQYF; cdr3_nt: TGCGCCAGCAGCCAACTCAGAGGGGATACGCAGTATTTT
d_call: .; j_call: TRBJ2-6; v_call: TRBV14; clone_size: few; cdr3_aa: CASSLSGANVLTF; cdr3_nt: TGTGCCAGCAGCCTTAGTGGGGCCAACGTCCTGACTTTC
d_call: .; j_call: TRBJ1-1; v_call: TRBV29-1; clone_size: few; cdr3_aa: CSVEGTVNTEAFF; cdr3_nt: TGCAGCGTTGAAGGCACCGTGAACACTGAAGCTTTCTTT